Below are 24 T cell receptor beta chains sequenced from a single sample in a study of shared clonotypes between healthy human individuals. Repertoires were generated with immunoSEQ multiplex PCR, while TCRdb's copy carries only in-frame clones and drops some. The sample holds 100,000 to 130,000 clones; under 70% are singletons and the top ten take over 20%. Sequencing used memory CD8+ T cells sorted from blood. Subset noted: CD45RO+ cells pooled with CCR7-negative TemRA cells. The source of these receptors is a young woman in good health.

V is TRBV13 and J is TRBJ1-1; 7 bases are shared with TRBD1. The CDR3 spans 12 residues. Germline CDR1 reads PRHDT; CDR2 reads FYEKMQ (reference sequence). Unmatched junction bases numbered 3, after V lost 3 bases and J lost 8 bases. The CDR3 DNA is TGTGCCAGCAGCTTCGTCAGGGGGGAAGCTTTCTTT. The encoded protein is CASSFVRGEAFF. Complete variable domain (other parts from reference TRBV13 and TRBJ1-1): AAGVIQSPRHLIKEKRETATLKCYPIPRHDTVYWYQQGPGQDPQFLISFYEKMQSDKGSIPDRFSAQQFSDYHSELNMSSLELGDSALYFCASSFVRGEAFFGQGTRLTVV.

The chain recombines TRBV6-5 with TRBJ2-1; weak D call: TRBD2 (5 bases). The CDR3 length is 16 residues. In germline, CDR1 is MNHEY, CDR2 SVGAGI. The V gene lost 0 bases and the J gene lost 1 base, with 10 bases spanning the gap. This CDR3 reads CASSYSDSGSYNEQFF. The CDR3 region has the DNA TGTGCCAGCAGTTACTCGGACTCGGGGTCCTACAATGAGCAGTTCTTC.

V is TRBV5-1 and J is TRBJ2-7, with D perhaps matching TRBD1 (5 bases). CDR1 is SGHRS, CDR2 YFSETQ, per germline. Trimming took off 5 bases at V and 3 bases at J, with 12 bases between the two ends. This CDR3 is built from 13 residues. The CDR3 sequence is CASSRGFLYEQYF. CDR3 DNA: TGCGCCAGCAGTAGGGGTTTTCTCTACGAGCAGTACTTC.

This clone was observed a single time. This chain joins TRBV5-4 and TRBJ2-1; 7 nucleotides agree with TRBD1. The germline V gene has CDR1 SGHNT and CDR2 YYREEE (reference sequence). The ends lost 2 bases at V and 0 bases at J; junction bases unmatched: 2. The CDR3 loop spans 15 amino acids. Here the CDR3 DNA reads TGTGCCAGCAGCTTAGGGGGCTACTCCTACAATGAGCAGTTCTTC. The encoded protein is CASSLGGYSYNEQFF.

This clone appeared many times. In DNA form, the CDR3 reads TGTGCCAGCAGCCAAGATTACGCGACTAGCGGGAGCACCCTTTCTTACGAGCAGTACTTC. The encoded protein is CASSQDYATSGSTLSYEQYF. This chain links TRBV14 with TRBJ2-7, with 12 bases lining up with TRBD2. V lost 0 bases, J lost 4 bases, and 16 bases stayed unmatched. CDR1 and CDR2 from the germline V gene are SGHDN and FVKESK. The CDR3 has 20 residues. Using reference TRBV14 and TRBJ2-7 for the parts outside the CDR3, the full variable domain is EAGVTQFPSHSVIEKGQTVTLRCDPISGHDNLYWYRRVMGKEIKFLLHFVKESKQDESGMPNNRFLAERTGGTYSTLKVQPAELEDSGVYFCASSQDYATSGSTLSYEQYFGPGTRLTVT.

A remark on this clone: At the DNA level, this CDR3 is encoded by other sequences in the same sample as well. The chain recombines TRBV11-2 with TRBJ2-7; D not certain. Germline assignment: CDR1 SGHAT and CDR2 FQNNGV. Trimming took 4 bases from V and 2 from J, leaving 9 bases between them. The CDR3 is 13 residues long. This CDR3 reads CASSSSGPYEQYF. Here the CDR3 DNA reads TGTGCCAGCAGCTCCTCTGGGCCCTACGAGCAGTACTTC.

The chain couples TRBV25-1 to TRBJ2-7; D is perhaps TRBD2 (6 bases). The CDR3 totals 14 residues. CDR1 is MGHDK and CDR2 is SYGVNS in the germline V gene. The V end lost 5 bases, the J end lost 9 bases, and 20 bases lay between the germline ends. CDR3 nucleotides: TGTGCCAGCAGTCCCTGGGACTCCGCCTCGGCGCAGTACTTC. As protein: CASSPWDSASAQYF.

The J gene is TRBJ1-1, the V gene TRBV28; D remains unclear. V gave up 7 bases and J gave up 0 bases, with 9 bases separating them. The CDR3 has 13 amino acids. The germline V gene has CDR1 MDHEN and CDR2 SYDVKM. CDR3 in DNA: TGTGCCAGCAATCAGCTCATGAACACTGAAGCTTTCTTT. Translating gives CASNQLMNTEAFF.

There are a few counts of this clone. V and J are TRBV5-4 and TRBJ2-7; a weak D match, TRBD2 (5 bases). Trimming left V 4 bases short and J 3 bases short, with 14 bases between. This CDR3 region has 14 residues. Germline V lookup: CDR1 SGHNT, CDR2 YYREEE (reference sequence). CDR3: CASSMAGENYEQYF. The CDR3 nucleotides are TGTGCCAGCAGCATGGCCGGGGAGAACTACGAGCAGTACTTC.

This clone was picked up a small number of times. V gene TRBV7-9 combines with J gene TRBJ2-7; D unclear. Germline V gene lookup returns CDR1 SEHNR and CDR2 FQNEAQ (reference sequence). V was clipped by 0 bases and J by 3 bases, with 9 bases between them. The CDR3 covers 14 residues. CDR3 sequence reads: CASSLAYEDYEQYF. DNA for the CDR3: TGTGCCAGCAGCTTAGCGTATGAGGACTACGAGCAGTACTTC.

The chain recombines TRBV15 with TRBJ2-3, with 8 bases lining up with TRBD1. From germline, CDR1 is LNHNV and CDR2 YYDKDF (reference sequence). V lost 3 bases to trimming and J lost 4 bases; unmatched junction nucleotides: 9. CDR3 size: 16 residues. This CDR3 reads CATSRQVGTGPDTQYF. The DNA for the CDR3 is TGTGCCACCAGCAGGCAAGTCGGGACAGGCCCAGATACGCAGTATTTT.

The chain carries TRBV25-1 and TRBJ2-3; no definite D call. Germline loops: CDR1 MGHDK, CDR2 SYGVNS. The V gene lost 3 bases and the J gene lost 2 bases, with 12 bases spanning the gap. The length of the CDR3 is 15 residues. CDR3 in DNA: TGTGCCAGCAGTGACGGAGCCACTAACACAGATACGCAGTATTTT. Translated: CASSDGATNTDTQYF.

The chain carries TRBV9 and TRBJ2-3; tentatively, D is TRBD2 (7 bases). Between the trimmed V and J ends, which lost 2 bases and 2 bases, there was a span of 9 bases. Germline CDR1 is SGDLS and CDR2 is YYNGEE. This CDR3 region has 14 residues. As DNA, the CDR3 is TGTGCCAGCAGCGTGGCGGGGGCCACAGATACGCAGTATTTT. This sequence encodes CASSVAGATDTQYF. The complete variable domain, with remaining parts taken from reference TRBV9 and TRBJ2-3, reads DSGVTQTPKHLITATGQRVTLRCSPRSGDLSVYWYQQSLDQGLQFLIQYYNGEERAKGNILERFSAQQFPDLHSELNLSSLELGDSALYFCASSVAGATDTQYFGPGTRLTVL.

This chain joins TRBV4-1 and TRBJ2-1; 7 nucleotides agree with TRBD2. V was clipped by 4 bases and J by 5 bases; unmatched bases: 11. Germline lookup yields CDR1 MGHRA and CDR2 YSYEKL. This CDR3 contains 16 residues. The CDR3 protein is CASSPKGGLGHNEQFF. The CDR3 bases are TGCGCCAGCAGCCCCAAGGGAGGGTTAGGACACAATGAGCAGTTCTTC.

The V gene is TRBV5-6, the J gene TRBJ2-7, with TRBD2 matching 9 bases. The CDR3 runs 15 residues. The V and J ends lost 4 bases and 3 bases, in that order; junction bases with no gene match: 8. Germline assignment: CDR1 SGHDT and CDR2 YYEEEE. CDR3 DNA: TGTGCCAGCAGCCGTATAGCGGGAGTGGTCTACGAGCAGTACTTC. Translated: CASSRIAGVVYEQYF.

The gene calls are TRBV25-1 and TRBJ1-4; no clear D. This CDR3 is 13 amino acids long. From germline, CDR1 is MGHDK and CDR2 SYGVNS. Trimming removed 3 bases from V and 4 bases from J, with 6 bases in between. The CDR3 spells CASSEDYNEKLFF. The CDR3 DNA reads TGTGCCAGCAGTGAGGACTATAATGAAAAACTGTTTTTT.

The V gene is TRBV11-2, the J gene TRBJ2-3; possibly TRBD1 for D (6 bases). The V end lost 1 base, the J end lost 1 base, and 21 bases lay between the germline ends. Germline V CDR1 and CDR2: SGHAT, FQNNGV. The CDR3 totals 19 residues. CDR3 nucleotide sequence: TGTGCCAGCAGCTTAGTTAGGGGCCAGGGGCCCCCCGGCACAGATACGCAGTATTTT. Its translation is CASSLVRGQGPPGTDTQYF.

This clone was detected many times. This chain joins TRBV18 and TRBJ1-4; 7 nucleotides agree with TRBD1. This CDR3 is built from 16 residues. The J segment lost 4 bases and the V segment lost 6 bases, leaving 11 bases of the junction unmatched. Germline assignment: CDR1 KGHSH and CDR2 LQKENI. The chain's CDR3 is CASSREEGGVNEKLFF. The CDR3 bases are TGTGCCAGCTCCCGGGAGGAAGGGGGCGTTAATGAAAAACTGTTTTTT.

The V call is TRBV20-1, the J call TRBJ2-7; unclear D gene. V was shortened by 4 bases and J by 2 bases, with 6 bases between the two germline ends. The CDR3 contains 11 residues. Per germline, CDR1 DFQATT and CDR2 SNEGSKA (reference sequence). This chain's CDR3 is CSANQAYEQYF. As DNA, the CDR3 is TGCAGTGCTAATCAGGCCTACGAGCAGTACTTC.

This CDR3 is CSAASGNTIYF. The CDR3 DNA reads TGCAGCGCCGCCTCTGGAAACACCATATATTTT. The V and J genes are TRBV29-1 and TRBJ1-3; unclear D gene. Germline V gene lookup returns CDR1 SQVTM and CDR2 ANQGSEA. The CDR3 length is 11 residues. The V and J ends lost 7 bases and 0 bases respectively, with 4 bases between them. The full variable domain, rest sourced from reference TRBV29-1 and TRBJ1-3, is SAVISQKPSRDICQRGTSLTIQCQVDSQVTMMFWYRQQPGQSLTLIATANQGSEATYESGFVIDKFPISRPNLTFSTLTVSNMSPEDSSIYLCSAASGNTIYFGEGSWLTVV.

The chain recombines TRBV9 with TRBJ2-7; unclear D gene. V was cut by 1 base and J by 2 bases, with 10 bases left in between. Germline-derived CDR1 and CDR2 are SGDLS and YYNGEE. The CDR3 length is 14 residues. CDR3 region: CASSVNSLPYEQYF. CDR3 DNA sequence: TGTGCCAGCAGCGTAAACAGTCTCCCCTACGAGCAGTACTTC.

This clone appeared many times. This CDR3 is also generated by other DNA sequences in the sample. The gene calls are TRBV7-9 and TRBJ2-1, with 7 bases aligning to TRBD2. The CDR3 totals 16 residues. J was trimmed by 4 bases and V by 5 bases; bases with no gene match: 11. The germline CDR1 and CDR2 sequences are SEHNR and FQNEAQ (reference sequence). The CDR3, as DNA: TGTGCCAGCAGCCCCAGAGGCGGGAGTGGGTACAATGAGCAGTTCTTC. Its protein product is CASSPRGGSGYNEQFF.

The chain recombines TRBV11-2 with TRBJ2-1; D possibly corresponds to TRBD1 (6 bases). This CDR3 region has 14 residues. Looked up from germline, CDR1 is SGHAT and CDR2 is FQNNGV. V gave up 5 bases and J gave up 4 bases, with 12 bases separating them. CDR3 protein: CASSNTGNYNEQFF. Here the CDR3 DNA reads TGTGCCAGCAGCAACACAGGGAATTACAATGAGCAGTTCTTC.

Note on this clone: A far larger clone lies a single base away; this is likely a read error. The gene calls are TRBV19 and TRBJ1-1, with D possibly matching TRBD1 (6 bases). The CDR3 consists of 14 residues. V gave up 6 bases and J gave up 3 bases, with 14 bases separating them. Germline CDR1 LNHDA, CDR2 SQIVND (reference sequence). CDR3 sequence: CASRRGAGYTEAFF. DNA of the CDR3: TGTGCCAGTAGGCGGGGGGCGGGGTACACTGAAGCTTTCTTT.